This T cell receptor beta chain was profiled in a study of CD8 T cells in ankylosing spondylitis. CDR3 length equals 14 residues. The V and J ends lost 3 bases and 6 bases respectively, with 15 bases between them. Using its own MiXCR run on the 5' RACE reads, TCRdb lists one record per CDR3 protein. Counted here are roughly 130,000 distinct CDR3 sequences, around 7% occurring once; the ten biggest clones make up over 9%. Many counts were recorded for this clonotype. Sequencing used blood, either unsorted or a sorted T cell fraction (not recorded which). This TCR was recovered from a male donor with ankylosing spondylitis or in good health (not recorded which). This chain connects TRBV12-3 or TRBV12-4 to TRBJ2-7; a weak D match, TRBD1 (6 bases). CDR3 region: CASSFNRDEGEQYF. Here the CDR3 DNA reads TGTGCCAGCAGTTTCAACAGGGATGAGGGCGAGCAGTACTTC.